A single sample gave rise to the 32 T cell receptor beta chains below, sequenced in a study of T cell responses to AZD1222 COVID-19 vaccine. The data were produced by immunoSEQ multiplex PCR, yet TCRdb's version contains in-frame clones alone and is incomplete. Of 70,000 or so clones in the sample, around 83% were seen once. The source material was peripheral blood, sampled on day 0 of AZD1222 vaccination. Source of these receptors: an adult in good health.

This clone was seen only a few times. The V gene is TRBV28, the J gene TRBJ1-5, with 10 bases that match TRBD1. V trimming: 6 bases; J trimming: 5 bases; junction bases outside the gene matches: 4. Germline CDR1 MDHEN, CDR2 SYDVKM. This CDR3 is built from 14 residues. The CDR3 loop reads CASSLDRGHQPQHF. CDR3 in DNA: TGTGCCAGCAGCCTCGACAGGGGGCATCAGCCCCAGCATTTT.

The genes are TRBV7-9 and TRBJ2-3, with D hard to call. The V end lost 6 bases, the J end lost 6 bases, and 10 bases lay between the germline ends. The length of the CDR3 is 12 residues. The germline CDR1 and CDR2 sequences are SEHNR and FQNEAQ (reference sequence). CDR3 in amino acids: CASSIDVDTQYF. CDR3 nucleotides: TGTGCCAGCAGTATCGACGTGGATACGCAGTATTTT.

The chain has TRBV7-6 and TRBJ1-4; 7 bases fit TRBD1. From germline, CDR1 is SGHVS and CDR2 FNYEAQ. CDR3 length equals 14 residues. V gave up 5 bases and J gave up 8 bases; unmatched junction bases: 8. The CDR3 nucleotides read TGTGCCAGCAGCCAACAGGGGTTCGGCGAAAAACTGTTTTTT. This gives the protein CASSQQGFGEKLFF.

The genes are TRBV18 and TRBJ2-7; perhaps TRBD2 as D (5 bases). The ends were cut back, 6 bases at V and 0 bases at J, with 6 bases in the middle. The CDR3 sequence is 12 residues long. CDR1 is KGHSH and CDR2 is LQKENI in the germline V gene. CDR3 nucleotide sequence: TGTGCCAGCTCCGCGGGCTCCTACGAGCAGTACTTC. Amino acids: CASSAGSYEQYF.

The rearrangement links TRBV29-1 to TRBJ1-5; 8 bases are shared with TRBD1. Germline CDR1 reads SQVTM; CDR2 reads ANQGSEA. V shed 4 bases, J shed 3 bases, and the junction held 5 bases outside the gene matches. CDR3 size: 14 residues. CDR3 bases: TGCAGCGTTGCACAGGGGGGAATCAATCAGCCCCAGCATTTT. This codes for CSVAQGGINQPQHF.

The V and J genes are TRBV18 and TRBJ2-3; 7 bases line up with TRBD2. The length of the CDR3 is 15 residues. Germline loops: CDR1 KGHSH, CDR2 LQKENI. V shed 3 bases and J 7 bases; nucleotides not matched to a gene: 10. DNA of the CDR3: TGTGCCAGCTCACCCACCAGCGGGGCTACGAATACGCAGTATTTT. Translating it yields CASSPTSGATNTQYF. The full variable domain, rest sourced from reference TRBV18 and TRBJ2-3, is NAGVMQNPRHLVRRRGQEARLRCSPMKGHSHVYWYRQLPEEGLKFMVYLQKENIIDESGMPKERFSAEFPKEGPSILRIQQVVRGDSAAYFCASSPTSGATNTQYFGPGTRLTVL.

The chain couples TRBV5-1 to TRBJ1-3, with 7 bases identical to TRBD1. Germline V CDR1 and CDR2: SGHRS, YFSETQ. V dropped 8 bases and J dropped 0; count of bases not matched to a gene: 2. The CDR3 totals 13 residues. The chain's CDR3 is CASHRGSGNTIYF. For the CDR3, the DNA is TGCGCCAGTCACAGGGGCTCTGGAAACACCATATATTTT.

CDR3 DNA sequence: TGTGCCAGCAAAGGGACAGGGAATTCACCCCTCCACTTT. Encoded protein: CASKGTGNSPLHF. This rearrangement joins TRBV6-5 to TRBJ1-6; 9 positions agree with TRBD1. The V segment lost 7 bases and the J segment 7 bases; nucleotides outside the gene matches: 2. The CDR3 loop spans 13 amino acids. Germline V gene sequence: CDR1 MNHEY, CDR2 SVGAGI.

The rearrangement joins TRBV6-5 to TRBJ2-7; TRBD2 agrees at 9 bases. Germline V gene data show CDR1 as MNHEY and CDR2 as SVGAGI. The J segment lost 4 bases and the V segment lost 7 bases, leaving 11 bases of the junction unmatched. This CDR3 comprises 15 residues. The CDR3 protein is CASKAGGGAWYEQYF. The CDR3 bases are TGTGCCAGCAAGGCCGGCGGGGGGGCCTGGTACGAGCAGTACTTC.

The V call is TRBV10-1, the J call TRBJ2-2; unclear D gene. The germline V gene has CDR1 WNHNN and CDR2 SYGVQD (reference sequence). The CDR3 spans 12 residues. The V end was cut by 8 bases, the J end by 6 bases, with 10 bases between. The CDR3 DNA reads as TGCGCCAGCGCGAAGGGATCCGGGGAGCTGTTTTTT. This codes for CASAKGSGELFF.

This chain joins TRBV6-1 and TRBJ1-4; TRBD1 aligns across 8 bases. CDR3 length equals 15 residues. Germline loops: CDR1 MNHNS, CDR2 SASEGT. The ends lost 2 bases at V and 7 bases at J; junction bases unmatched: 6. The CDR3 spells CASSESTGAGEKLFF. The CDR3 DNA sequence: TGTGCCAGCAGTGAATCGACAGGGGCGGGTGAAAAACTGTTTTTT.

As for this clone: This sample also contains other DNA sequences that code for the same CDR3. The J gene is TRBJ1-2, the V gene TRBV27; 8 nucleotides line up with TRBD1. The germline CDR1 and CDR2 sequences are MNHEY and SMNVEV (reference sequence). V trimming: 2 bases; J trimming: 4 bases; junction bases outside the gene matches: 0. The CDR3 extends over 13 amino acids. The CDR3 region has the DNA TGTGCCAGCAGTTTAGACAGGGGCTATGGCTACACCTTC. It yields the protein CASSLDRGYGYTF.

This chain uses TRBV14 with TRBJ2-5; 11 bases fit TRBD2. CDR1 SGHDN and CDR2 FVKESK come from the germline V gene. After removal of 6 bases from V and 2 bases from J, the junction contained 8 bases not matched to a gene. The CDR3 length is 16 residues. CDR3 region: CASSRLTSGAQETQYF. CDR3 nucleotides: TGTGCCAGCAGTCGTCTGACTAGCGGGGCACAAGAGACCCAGTACTTC.

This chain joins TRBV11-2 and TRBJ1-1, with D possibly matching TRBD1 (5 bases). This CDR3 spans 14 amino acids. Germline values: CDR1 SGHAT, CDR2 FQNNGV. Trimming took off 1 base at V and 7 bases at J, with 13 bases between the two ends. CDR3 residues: CASSLVFTGDEAFF. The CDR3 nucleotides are TGTGCCAGCAGCTTAGTGTTTACAGGAGATGAAGCTTTCTTT.

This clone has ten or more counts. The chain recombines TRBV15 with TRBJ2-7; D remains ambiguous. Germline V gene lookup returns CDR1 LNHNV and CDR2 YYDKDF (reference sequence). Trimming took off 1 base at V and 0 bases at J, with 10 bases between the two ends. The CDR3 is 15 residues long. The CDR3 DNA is TGTGCCACCAGCAGAGGGCAGCCTCCCTCCTACGAGCAGTACTTC. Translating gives CATSRGQPPSYEQYF.

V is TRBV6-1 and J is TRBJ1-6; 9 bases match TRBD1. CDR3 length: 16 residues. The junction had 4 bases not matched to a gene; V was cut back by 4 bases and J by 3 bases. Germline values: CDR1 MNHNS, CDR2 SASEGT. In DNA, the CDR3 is TGTGCCAGCAGTGCCACAGGGGGCCTCTATAATTCACCCCTCCACTTT. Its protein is CASSATGGLYNSPLHF.

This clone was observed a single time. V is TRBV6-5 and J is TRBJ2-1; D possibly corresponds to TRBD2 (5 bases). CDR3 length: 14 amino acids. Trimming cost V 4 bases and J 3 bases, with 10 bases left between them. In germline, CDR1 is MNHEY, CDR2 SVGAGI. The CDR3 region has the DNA TGTGCCAGCAGTTCCGCCGGGATCTACAATGAGCAGTTCTTC. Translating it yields CASSSAGIYNEQFF.

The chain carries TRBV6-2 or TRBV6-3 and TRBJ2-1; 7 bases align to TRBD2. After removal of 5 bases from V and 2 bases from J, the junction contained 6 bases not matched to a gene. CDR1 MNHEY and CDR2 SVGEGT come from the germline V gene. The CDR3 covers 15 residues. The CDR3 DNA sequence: TGTGCCAGCAGTAGTCCAGGACTAGCCTACAATGAGCAGTTCTTC. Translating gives CASSSPGLAYNEQFF.

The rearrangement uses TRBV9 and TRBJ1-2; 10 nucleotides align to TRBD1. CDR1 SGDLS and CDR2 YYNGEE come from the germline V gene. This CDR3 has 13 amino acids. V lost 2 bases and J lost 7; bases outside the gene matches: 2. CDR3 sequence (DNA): TGTGCCAGCAGCGTGGGACAGGGGAGTGGCTACACCTTC. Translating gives CASSVGQGSGYTF.

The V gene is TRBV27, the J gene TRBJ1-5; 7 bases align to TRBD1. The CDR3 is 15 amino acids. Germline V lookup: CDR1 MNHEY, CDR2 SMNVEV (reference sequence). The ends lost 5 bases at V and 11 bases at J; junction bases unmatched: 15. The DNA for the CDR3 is TGTGCCAGCAGTCCGAGACAGGGTGGGACCGAGACCCAGCATTTT. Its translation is CASSPRQGGTETQHF.

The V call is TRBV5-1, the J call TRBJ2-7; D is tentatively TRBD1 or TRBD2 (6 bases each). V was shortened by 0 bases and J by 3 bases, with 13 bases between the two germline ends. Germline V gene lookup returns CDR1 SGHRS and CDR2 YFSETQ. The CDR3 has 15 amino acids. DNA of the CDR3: TGCGCCAGCAGCTTGGCAACAGGGAGGATCTACGAGCAGTACTTC. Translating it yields CASSLATGRIYEQYF.

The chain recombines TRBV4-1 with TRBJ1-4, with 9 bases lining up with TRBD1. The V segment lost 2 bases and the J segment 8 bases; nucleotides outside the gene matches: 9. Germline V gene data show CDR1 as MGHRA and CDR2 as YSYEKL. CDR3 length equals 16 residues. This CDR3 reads CASSQLLQGAGEKLFF. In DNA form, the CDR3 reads TGCGCCAGCAGCCAACTCTTACAGGGGGCTGGGGAAAAACTGTTTTTT.

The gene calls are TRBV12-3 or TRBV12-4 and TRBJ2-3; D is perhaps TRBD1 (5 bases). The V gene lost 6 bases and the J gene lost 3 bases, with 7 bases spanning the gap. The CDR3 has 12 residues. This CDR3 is CASRQETDTQYF. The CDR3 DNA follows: TGTGCCAGCAGACAGGAGACAGATACGCAGTATTTT.

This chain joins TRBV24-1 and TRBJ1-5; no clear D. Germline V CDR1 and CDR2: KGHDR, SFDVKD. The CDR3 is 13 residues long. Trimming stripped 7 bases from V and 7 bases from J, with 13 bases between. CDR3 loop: CATSGPFRQPQHF. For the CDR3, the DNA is TGTGCCACCAGCGGCCCGTTCAGGCAGCCCCAGCATTTT.

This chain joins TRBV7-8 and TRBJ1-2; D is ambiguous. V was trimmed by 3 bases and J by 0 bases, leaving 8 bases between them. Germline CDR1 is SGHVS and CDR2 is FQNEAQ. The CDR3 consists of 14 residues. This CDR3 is CASSFAETNYGYTF. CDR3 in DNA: TGTGCCAGCAGCTTCGCAGAAACTAACTATGGCTACACCTTC. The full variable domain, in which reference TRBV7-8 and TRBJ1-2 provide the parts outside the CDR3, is GAGVSQSPRYKVAKRGQDVALRCDPISGHVSLFWYQQALGQGPEFLTYFQNEAQLDKSGLPSDRFFAERPEGSVSTLKIQRTQQEDSAVYLCASSFAETNYGYTFGSGTRLTVV.

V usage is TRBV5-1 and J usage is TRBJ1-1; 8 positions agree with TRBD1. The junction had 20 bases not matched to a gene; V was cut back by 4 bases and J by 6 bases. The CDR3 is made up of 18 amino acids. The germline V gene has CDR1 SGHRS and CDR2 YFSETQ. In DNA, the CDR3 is TGCGCCAGCAGCAAAAGTGCGTGGCAGGGGGCGACGGGTTCTGAAGCTTTCTTT. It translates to CASSKSAWQGATGSEAFF.

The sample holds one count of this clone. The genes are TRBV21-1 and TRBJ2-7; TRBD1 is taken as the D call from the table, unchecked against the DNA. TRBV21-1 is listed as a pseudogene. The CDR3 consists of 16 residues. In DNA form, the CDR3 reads TGTGCCAGCAGCCCAATCGGGCCAGGGTTTCTCTACGAGCAGTACTTC. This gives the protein CASSPIGPGFLYEQYF.

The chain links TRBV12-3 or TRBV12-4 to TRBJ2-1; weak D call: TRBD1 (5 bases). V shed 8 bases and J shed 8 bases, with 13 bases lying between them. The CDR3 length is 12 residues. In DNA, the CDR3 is TGTGCCAGCCTCCAGGGTGTCGATGAGCAGTTCTTC. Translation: CASLQGVDEQFF.

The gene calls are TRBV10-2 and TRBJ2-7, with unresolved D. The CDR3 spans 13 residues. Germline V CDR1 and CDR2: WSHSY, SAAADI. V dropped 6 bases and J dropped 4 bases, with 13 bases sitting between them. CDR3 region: CASSLSSVYEQYF. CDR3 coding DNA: TGCGCCAGCAGCCTTAGTAGTGTTTACGAGCAGTACTTC.

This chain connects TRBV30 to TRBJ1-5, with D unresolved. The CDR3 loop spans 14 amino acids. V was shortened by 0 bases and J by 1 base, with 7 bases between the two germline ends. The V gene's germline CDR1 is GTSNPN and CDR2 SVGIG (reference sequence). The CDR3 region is CAWSVRVSNQPQHF. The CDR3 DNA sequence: TGTGCCTGGAGTGTAAGAGTCAGCAATCAGCCCCAGCATTTT.

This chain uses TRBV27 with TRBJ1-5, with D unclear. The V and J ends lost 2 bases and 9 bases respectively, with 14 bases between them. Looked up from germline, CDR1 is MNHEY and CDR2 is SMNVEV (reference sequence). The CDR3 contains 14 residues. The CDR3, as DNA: TGTGCCAGCAGTTTAAGCTACAGAGTAAGGCCCCAGCATTTT. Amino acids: CASSLSYRVRPQHF.

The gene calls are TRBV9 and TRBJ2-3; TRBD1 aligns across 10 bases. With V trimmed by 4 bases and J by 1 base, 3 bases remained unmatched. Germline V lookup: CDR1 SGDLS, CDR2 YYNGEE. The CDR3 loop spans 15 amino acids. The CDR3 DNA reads TGTGCCAGCAGCCCTGGGACAGGGGGCACAGATACGCAGTATTTT. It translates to CASSPGTGGTDTQYF.